This record concerns one T cell receptor (beta chain) sequence. The table lists this clonotype with many counts. Its antigen is not yet known. No base-level quality is on record; no much larger clone is a single base apart. Ophthalmopathy patients had moderately to severely active disease, with a Clinical Activity Score of 3 or more, a NOSPECS grade of 4 or more, and a disease duration of less than 3 months. The study excluded patients with uncontrolled infections, other autoimmune diseases, pregnancy or lactation. Clinical symptoms, serum thyroxine and TRAb, thyroid ultrasound, and orbital computed tomography formed the basis for the diagnoses. Ficoll-Paque density gradient centrifugation was used to isolate PBMCs from around 10 ml of fresh peripheral blood. Trizol reagent was used to extract total RNA, and RNA quality was then checked on an Agilent 2100 Bioanalyzer. The CDR1 and CDR2 encoded by the germline V gene (reference sequence) are GTSNPN and SVGIG. V has 5 bases trimmed and J has 8 bases trimmed; junction bases matching no gene number 8. Taken from cysteine to phenylalanine, the CDR3 has 13 residues. Only CDR3 DNA is held: 39 bases, read in frame from base 1.

Amplification of TCR beta CDR3 regions was carried out from RNA transcripts. A first-round RT-PCR of the TCR CDR3 used the HTBI primer set with the Qiagen OneStep RT-PCR kit. Libraries were constructed in a second round of multiplex PCR, after which size selection and purification were carried out. Sequencing of the libraries was done on an Illumina HiSeq2000 using paired-end 100 bp reads. In the original analysis: Raw data were processed with SOAPnuke, discarding reads with adapters, uncalled bases, mean Phred below 15, or no exact constant-primer or identifier match. COPE v1.2.5 was used to merge high-quality paired reads, and clonotypes were defined as unique nucleotide sequences. MiTCR v1.1 was used to align the clonotypes against IMGT TRBV, TRBD and TRBJ reference segments. The analysis included only V-J combinations with a frequency above 0.0001, which together covered 99.2% of the repertoires. The TCS score was defined as F50 (clonal expansion) divided by E x V (chaos), with BLOSUM62-based TCRdist calculated between CDR3 peptides within each V-J. Welch's t-statistics and random forest reduced 500 to 550 V-J features to under 15, which were used in a naive Bayes classifier (R e1071). Starting from the raw public reads, TCRdb applied fastp trimming at Q25, assembled clones with MiXCR and retained in-frame beta chains. CDR3 protein duplicates are merged, each entry listing the most common genes and DNA. TCRdb, not the authors, supplied the V and J calls. For this sample there are about 500,000 distinct CDR3 sequences; about 15% appear just once. Roughly 18% of the sample is held by the ten biggest clonotypes.

This sample was taken from a study of T cells in Graves' hyperthyroidism and ophthalmopathy (dated by TCRdb to between 2018 and 2020). Background on the whole study: Peripheral blood was sampled at the time of initial diagnosis, prior to any treatment. To identify distinguishing TCR V-J signatures, a discovery cohort of roughly 100 patients was used, comprising some 45 with Graves' ophthalmopathy and about 59 with stable Graves' hyperthyroidism. Prospective prediction of ophthalmopathy was tested in an independent validation cohort of under 20 hyperthyroidism patients and around 16 patients who later progressed to ophthalmopathy. The approximately 90 discovery patients were randomly split 7:3 into training and test sets. In about 6 Graves' hyperthyroidism patients, the study also compared T-cell repertoires from thyroid tissue with T-cell repertoires from blood. After sampling, hyperthyroidism patients received methimazole starting at 30 mg daily, and ophthalmopathy patients received high-dose intravenous methylprednisolone. TCR Vbeta CDR3 sequencing of 120 to 150 peripheral blood samples (43 ophthalmopathy, over 70 hyperthyroidism and some 17 progressor patients) is reported in the paper.

The research as a whole found: In validation, progression to ophthalmopathy was predicted by the model with 70.59% sensitivity and roughly 76% specificity, a median of approximately 6.5 months before onset. No statistical method was used to set the sample size in advance, and investigators knew the group allocation. Blood samples also contained most of the expanded thyroid clonotypes (frequency above 0.001), which suggests that blood repertoires may reflect thyroid immune responses. A model built on a 13 V-J signature distinguished ophthalmopathy from stable hyperthyroidism, reaching around 87% sensitivity and around 82% specificity in cross-validation and 80%/75% in testing.

The chain is assembled from TRBV30 and TRBJ2-1, with 8 central nucleotides matching TRBD1. The sequence was obtained from a young woman with Graves' ophthalmopathy. The sample taken for sequencing was blood. The sequenced DNA: TGTGCCTGGTCCGGGACAGGTACCCATGAGCAGTTCTTC. It translates as CAWSGTGTHEQFF.